This T cell receptor (beta chain) comes out of a study of T-cell memory formation after mild COVID-19. Findings and limits, study-wide: Clones that contracted from day 15 to 85 were balanced CD4/CD8, while later expanders leaned CD4+. Memory cells collected pre-infection included some clones that later responded, suggesting cross-reactive memory joined. In second-wave clones peaking day 37, SARS-CoV-2 specificity remained unconfirmed.

Using constant-segment primers, 5'RACE produced TCR alpha and TCR beta cDNA libraries carrying sample barcodes and UMIs. TCRdb recomputed calls from the 5' RACE reads with MiXCR, one row per CDR3 protein. Of approximately 260,000 distinct CDR3 sequences in the sample, roughly 15% were seen once. This clonotype was seen a handful of times. No antigen is known for it. The receptor's source is a man between 18 and 29 years old who had mild COVID-19 (a few samples of this study predate the infection). Cell type and time point are not known. The sequenced sample was PBMCs or a T cell subset sorted from them (not recorded which).

As DNA, the CDR3 is TGTGCCAGCAGCTTAAGCAGGCCCGGGTTGGGACAAGAGACCCAGTACTTC. Encoded protein: CASSLSRPGLGQETQYF. V gene TRBV7-6 combines with J gene TRBJ2-5; D is unresolved. The germline V and J ends were trimmed by 2 bases and 2 bases, with 18 bases remaining between them. The CDR3 runs to 17 residues. Looked up from germline, CDR1 is SGHVS and CDR2 is FNYEAQ.